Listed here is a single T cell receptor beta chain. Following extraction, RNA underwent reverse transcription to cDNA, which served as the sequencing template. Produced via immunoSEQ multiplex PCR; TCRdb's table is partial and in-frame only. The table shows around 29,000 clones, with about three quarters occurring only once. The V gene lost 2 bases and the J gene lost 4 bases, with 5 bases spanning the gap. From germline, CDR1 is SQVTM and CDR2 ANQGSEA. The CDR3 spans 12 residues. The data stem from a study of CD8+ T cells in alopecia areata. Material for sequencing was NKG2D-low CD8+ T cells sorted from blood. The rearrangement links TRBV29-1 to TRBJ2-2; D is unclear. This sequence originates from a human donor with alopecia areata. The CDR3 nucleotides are TGCAGCGTTGAATGGCTCACCGGGGAGCTGTTTTTT. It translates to CSVEWLTGELFF.